One sample yielded the 10 T cell receptor beta chains listed below, sequenced in a study of patients with pleural tuberculosis. MiXCR was run by TCRdb on the reads, yielding one entry per CDR3 protein. The data contain tens of thousands of distinct CDR3 sequences, over 15% of them singletons. Material for sequencing was peripheral blood. The receptors come from a human donor with pleural tuberculosis.

The rearrangement links TRBV20-1 to TRBJ1-5, with 10 bases lining up with TRBD1. Looked up from germline, CDR1 is DFQATT and CDR2 is SNEGSKA (reference sequence). V lost 5 bases to trimming and J lost 4 bases; unmatched junction nucleotides: 11. The CDR3 contains 16 residues. The CDR3: CSAGNSGTGDNQPQHF. The CDR3 DNA is TGCAGTGCTGGAAATTCCGGGACAGGGGATAATCAGCCCCAGCATTTT.

The V gene is TRBV27, the J gene TRBJ1-5; D unresolved. CDR1 and CDR2 from the germline V gene are MNHEY and SMNVEV (reference sequence). V lost 5 bases and J 7 bases, leaving 12 bases between the germline ends. The CDR3 length is 13 residues. The CDR3 DNA follows: TGTGCCAGCAGTATGACGGACGCCCAGCCCCAGCATTTT. Amino acids: CASSMTDAQPQHF.

This clonotype is judged medium-sized (0.01 to 0.1%). The chain has TRBV6-2 or TRBV6-3 and TRBJ1-1; TRBD1 is a possible D gene (6 bases). V was clipped by 5 bases and J by 0 bases, with 10 bases between them. CDR1 is MNHEY, CDR2 SVGEGT, per germline. This CDR3 is 14 amino acids long. CDR3 residues: CASSEDRMNTEAFF. CDR3 nucleotides: TGTGCCAGCAGTGAGGACAGAATGAACACTGAAGCTTTCTTT.

This clonotype was seen at least ten times. This chain joins TRBV4-3 and TRBJ1-5; D is undetermined. Per germline, CDR1 LGHNA and CDR2 YSLEER. The V end was cut by 2 bases, the J end by 4 bases, with 6 bases between. This CDR3 comprises 13 residues. CDR3 amino acids: CASSQNWNQPQHF. DNA for the CDR3: TGCGCCAGCAGCCAAAACTGGAATCAGCCCCAGCATTTT.

This clonotype was seen once. One end of the junction varies from germline; a read error may be responsible. The V gene is TRBV3-1, the J gene TRBJ1-1; D gene ambiguous. The CDR3 contains 15 residues. CDR1 is LGHDT and CDR2 is YNNKEL in the germline V gene (reference sequence). CDR3 protein: CSSSEERTWNTEAFF. The CDR3 DNA is TGTTCCAGCAGCGAAGAACGTACATGGAACACTGAAGCTTTCTTT.

CDR3 DNA: TGTGCCAGTAGTTCCCTACAAGCTACAACTAATGAAAAACTGTTTTTT. Its protein product is CASSSLQATTNEKLFF. The chain couples TRBV19 to TRBJ1-4, with D unclear. Between the trimmed V and J ends, which lost 5 bases and 0 bases, there was a span of 13 bases. Germline-derived CDR1 and CDR2 are LNHDA and SQIVND (reference sequence). This CDR3 has 16 amino acids.

At least ten counts were recorded for this clonotype. The rearrangement joins TRBV2 to TRBJ2-1; the D gene could be TRBD1 or TRBD2 (5 bases each). The ends were cut back, 6 bases at V and 8 bases at J, with 17 bases in the middle. Germline CDR1 SNHLY, CDR2 FYNNEI. The CDR3 length is 14 residues. The CDR3 DNA is TGTGCCAGCAGCCGGGACGGTTTGATTGATGAGCAGTTCTTC. Protein: CASSRDGLIDEQFF.

This clonotype was seen many times. V gene TRBV6-1 combines with J gene TRBJ2-1; a possible D gene is TRBD1 (6 bases). V dropped 5 bases and J dropped 7 bases, with 9 bases sitting between them. In germline, CDR1 is MNHNS, CDR2 SASEGT. CDR3 length equals 12 residues. CDR3 sequence reads: CASSLGQNEQFF. In DNA form, the CDR3 reads TGTGCCAGCAGTCTCGGACAGAATGAGCAGTTCTTC.

This clonotype was detected ten times or more. J is TRBJ1-5 and V is TRBV4-3, with D uncertain. The V end lost 0 bases, the J end lost 7 bases, and 10 bases lay between the germline ends. The CDR3 runs 14 residues. CDR1 is LGHNA, CDR2 YSLEER, per germline. The CDR3, as DNA: TGCGCCAGCAGCCAAGATCGGACTAGGCAGCCCCAGCATTTT. It translates to CASSQDRTRQPQHF.

This clonotype came up many times. The chain has TRBV28 and TRBJ1-6; 9 bases fit TRBD1. The CDR3 has 15 amino acids. Trimming at V came to 6 bases and at J to 4 bases, leaving 4 bases not matched to a gene. CDR1 and CDR2 from the germline V gene are MDHEN and SYDVKM. CDR3 DNA sequence: TGTGCCAGCAGATCGACAGGGGGTTATAATTCACCCCTCCACTTT. Amino acids: CASRSTGGYNSPLHF.